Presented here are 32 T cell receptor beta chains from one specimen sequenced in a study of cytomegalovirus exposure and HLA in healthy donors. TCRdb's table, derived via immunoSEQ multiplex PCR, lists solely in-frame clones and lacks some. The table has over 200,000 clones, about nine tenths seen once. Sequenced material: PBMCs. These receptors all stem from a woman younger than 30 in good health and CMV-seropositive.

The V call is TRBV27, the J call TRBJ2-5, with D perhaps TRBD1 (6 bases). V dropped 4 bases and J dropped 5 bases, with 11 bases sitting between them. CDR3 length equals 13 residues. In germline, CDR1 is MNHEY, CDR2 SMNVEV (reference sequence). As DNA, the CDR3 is TGTGCCAGCAGTTACCAGGGGTATGAGACCCAGTACTTC. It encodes CASSYQGYETQYF.

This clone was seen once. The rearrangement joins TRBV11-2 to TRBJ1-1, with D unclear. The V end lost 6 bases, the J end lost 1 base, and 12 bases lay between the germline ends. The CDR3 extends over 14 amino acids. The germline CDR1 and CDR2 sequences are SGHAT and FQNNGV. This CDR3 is CASSLRVRNTEAFF. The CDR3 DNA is TGTGCCAGCAGTCTTCGGGTAAGGAACACTGAAGCTTTCTTT. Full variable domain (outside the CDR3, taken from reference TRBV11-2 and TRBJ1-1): EAGVAQSPRYKIIEKRQSVAFWCNPISGHATLYWYQQILGQGPKLLIQFQNNGVVDDSQLPKDRFSAERLKGVDSTLKIQPAKLEDSAVYLCASSLRVRNTEAFFGQGTRLTVV.

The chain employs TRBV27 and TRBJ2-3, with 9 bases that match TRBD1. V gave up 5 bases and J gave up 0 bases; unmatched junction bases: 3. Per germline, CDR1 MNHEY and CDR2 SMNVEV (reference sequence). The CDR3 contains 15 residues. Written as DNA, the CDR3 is TGTGCCAGCAGTCTCGACAGGGGGAGCACAGATACGCAGTATTTT. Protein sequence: CASSLDRGSTDTQYF.

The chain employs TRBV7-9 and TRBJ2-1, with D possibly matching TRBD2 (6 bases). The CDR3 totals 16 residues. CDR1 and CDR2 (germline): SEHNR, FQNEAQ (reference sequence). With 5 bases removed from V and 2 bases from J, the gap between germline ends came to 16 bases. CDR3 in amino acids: CASSSSGAITYNEQFF. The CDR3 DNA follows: TGTGCCAGCAGCAGTAGCGGAGCCATAACCTACAATGAGCAGTTCTTC.

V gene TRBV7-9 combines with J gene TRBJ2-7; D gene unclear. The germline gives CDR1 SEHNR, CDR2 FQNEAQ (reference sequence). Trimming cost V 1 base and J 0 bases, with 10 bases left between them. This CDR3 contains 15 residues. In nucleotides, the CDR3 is TGTGCCAGCAGCTTAGGAATGGGCGCCTCCTACGAGCAGTACTTC. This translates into CASSLGMGASYEQYF.

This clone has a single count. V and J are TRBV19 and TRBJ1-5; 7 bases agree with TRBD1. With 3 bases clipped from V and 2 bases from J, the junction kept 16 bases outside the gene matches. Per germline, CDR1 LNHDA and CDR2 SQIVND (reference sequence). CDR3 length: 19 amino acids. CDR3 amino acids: CASSMGAAGGRLGNQPQHF. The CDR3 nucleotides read TGTGCCAGTAGTATGGGGGCGGCAGGGGGAAGGTTAGGCAATCAGCCCCAGCATTTT.

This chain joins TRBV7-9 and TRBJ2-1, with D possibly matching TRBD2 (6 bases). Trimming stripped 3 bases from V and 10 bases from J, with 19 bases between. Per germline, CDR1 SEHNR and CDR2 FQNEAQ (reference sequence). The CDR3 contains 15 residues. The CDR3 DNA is TGTGCCAGCAGCTTTTACCAACAACTAGCCGACGAGCAGTTCTTC. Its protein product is CASSFYQQLADEQFF.

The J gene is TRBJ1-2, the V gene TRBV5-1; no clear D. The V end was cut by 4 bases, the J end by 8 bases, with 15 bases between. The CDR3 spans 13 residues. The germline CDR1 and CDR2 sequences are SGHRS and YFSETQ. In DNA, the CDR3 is TGCGCCAGCAGCAATCCGGGGAAGAAGGGCTACACCTTC. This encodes CASSNPGKKGYTF.

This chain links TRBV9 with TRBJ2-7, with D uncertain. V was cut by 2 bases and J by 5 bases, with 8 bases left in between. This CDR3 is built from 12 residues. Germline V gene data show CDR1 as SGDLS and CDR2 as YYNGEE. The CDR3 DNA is TGTGCCAGCAGCGTCGGGTCGGACGAGCAGTACTTC. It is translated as CASSVGSDEQYF. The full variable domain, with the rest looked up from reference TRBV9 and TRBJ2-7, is DSGVTQTPKHLITATGQRVTLRCSPRSGDLSVYWYQQSLDQGLQFLIQYYNGEERAKGNILERFSAQQFPDLHSELNLSSLELGDSALYFCASSVGSDEQYFGPGTRLTVT.

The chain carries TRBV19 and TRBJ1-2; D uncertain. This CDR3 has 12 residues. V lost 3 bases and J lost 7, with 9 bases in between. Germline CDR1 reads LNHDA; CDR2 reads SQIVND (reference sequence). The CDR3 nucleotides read TGTGCCAGTAGTATGCGGGGTGGTGGCTACACCTTC. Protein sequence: CASSMRGGGYTF.

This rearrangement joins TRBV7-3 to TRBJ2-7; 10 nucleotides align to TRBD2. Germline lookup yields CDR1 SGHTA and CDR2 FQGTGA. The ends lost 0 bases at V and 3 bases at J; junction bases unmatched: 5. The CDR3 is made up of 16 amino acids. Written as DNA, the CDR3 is TGTGCCAGCAGCTTAACGACGGCTAGCGGGAGCTACGAGCAGTACTTC. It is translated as CASSLTTASGSYEQYF.

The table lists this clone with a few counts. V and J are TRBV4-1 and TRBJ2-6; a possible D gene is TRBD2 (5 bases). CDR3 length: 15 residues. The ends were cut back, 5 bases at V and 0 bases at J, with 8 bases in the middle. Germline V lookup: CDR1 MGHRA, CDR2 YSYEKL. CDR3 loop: CASSATTSGANVLTF. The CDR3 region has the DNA TGCGCCAGCAGCGCGACTACCTCTGGGGCCAACGTCCTGACTTTC.

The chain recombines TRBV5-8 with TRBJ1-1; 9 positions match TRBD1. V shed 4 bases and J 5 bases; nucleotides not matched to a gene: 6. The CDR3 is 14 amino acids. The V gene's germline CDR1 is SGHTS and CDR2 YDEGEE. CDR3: CASSTSTGGTEAFF. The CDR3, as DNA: TGTGCCAGCAGCACCTCGACAGGGGGTACTGAAGCTTTCTTT.

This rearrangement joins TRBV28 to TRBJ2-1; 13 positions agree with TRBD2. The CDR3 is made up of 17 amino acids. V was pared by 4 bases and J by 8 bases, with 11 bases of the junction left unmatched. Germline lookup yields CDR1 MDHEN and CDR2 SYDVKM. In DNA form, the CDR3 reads TGTGCCAGCAGTTCAAACGGACTAGCGGGAGAATGGGATGAGCAGTTCTTC. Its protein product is CASSSNGLAGEWDEQFF.

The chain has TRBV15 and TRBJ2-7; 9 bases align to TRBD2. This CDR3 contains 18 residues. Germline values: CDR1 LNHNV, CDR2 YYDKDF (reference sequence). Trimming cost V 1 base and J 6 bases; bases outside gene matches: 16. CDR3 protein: CATSRGSLVAGDRGEQYF. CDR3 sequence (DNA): TGTGCCACCAGCAGAGGTTCCCTAGTAGCGGGAGATAGGGGCGAGCAGTACTTC.

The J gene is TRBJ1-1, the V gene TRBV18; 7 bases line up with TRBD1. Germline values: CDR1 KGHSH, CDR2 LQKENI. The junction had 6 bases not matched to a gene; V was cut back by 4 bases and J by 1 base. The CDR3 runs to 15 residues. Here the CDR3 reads CASSRPGQPNTEAFF. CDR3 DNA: TGTGCCAGCTCACGACCGGGACAGCCGAACACTGAAGCTTTCTTT. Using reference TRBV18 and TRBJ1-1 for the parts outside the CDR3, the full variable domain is NAGVMQNPRHLVRRRGQEARLRCSPMKGHSHVYWYRQLPEEGLKFMVYLQKENIIDESGMPKERFSAEFPKEGPSILRIQQVVRGDSAAYFCASSRPGQPNTEAFFGQGTRLTVV.

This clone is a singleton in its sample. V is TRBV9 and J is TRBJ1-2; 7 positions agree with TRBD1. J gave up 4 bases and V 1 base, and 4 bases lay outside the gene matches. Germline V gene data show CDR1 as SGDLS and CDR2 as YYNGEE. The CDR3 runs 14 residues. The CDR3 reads CASSVRDRVYGYTF. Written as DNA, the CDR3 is TGTGCCAGCAGCGTACGTGACAGGGTCTATGGCTACACCTTC. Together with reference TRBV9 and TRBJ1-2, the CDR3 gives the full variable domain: DSGVTQTPKHLITATGQRVTLRCSPRSGDLSVYWYQQSLDQGLQFLIQYYNGEERAKGNILERFSAQQFPDLHSELNLSSLELGDSALYFCASSVRDRVYGYTFGSGTRLTVV.

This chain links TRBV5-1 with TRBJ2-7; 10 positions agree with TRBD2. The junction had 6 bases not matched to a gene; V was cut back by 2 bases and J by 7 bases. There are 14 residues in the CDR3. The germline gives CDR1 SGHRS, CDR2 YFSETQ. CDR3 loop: CASSFSSGRDEQYF. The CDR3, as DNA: TGCGCCAGCAGCTTTTCAAGCGGGAGGGATGAGCAGTACTTC.

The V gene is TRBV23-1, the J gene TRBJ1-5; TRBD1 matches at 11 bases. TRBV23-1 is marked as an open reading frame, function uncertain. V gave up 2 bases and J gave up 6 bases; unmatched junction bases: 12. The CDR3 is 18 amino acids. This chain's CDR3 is CASSQQTGTGGPLQPQHF. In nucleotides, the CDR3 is TGCGCCAGCAGTCAACAAACCGGGACAGGGGGGCCTCTTCAGCCCCAGCATTTT.

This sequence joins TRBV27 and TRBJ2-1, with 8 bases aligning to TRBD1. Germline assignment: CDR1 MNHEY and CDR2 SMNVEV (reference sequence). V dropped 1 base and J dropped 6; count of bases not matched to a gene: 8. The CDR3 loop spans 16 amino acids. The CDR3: CASSLYNRGVSNEQFF. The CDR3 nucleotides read TGTGCCAGCAGTTTATATAACAGGGGGGTAAGCAATGAGCAGTTCTTC.

CDR3: CAWRLTDNYGYTF. CDR3 nucleotides: TGTGCCTGGAGGTTGACAGATAACTATGGCTACACCTTC. This chain joins TRBV30 and TRBJ1-2, with D tentatively TRBD1 (5 bases). CDR3 length: 13 residues. Germline-derived CDR1 and CDR2 are GTSNPN and SVGIG (reference sequence). With 3 bases removed from V and 1 base from J, the gap between germline ends came to 9 bases.

The CDR3 coding sequence is TGTGCCAGCAGATTGGACAGCGGACGCGCGAACACCGGGGAGCTGTTTTTT. Translated, it gives CASRLDSGRANTGELFF. The chain uses TRBV28 and TRBJ2-2, with D possibly TRBD1 on 6 matching bases. V gave up 6 bases and J gave up 0 bases, with 17 bases separating them. The CDR3 contains 17 residues. Germline V gene sequence: CDR1 MDHEN, CDR2 SYDVKM.

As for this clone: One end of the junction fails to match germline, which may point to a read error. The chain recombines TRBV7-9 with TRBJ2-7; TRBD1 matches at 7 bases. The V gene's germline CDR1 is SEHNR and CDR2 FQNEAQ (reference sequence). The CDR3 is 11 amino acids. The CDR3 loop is CASSLAGTVVF. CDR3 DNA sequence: TGTGCCAGCAGCTTAGCAGGGACAGTGGTATTC.

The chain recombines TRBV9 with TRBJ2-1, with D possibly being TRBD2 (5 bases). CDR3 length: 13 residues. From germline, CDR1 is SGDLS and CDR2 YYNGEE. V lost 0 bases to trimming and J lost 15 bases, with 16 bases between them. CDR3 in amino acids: CASSVDGLSRPFF. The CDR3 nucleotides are TGTGCCAGCAGCGTAGATGGACTCAGTCGGCCGTTCTTC. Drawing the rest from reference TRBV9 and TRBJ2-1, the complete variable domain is DSGVTQTPKHLITATGQRVTLRCSPRSGDLSVYWYQQSLDQGLQFLIQYYNGEERAKGNILERFSAQQFPDLHSELNLSSLELGDSALYFCASSVDGLSRPFFGPGTRLTVL.

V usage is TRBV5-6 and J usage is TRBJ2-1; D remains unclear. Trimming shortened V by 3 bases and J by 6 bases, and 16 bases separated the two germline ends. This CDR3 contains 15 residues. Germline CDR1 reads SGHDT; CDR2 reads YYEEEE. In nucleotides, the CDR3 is TGTGCCAGCAGCTACGAACTGGTAGGAGCCAATGAGCAGTTCTTC. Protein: CASSYELVGANEQFF.

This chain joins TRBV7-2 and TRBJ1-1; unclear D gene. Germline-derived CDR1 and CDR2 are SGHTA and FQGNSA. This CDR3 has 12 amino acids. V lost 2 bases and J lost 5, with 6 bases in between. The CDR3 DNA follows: TGTGCCAGCAGCTTATGGAGGACTGAAGCTTTCTTT. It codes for CASSLWRTEAFF.

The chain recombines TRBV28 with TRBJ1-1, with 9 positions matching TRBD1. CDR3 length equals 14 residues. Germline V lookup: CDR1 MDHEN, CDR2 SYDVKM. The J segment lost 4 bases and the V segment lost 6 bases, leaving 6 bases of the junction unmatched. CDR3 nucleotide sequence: TGTGCCAGCAGCTTGACAGGGGGAGCCACTGAAGCTTTCTTT. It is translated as CASSLTGGATEAFF.

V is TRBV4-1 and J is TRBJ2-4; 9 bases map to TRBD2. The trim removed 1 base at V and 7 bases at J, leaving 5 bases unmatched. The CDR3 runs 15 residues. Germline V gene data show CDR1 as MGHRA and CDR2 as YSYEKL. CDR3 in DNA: TGCGCCAGCAGCCAAGGAGTAGCGGGAGATAACATTCAGTACTTC. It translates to CASSQGVAGDNIQYF.

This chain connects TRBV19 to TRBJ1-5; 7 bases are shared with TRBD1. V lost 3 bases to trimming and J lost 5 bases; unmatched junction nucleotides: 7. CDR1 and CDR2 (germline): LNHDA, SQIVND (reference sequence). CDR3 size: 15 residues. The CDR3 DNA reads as TGTGCCAGTAGTATCGGGCGGCAGGGGGATCAGCCCCAGCATTTT. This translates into CASSIGRQGDQPQHF.

The chain's CDR3 is CASSDPLEGYTF. In DNA form, the CDR3 reads TGCGCCAGCAGTGACCCCCTGGAGGGCTACACCTTC. The V and J genes are TRBV10-2 and TRBJ1-2; D uncertain. V dropped 3 bases and J dropped 8 bases, with 10 bases sitting between them. Germline-derived CDR1 and CDR2 are WSHSY and SAAADI. The CDR3 length is 12 residues.

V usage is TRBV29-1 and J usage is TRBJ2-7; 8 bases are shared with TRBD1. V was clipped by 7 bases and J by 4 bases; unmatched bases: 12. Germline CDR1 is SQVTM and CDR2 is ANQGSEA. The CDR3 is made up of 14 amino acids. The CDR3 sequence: CSARPRDRPYEQYF. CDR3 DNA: TGCAGCGCCCGCCCTCGGGACAGGCCGTACGAGCAGTACTTC.

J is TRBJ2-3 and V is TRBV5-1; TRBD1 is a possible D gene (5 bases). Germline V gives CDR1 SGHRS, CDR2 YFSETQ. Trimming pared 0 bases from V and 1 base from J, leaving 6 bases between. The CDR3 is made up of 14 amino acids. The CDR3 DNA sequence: TGCGCCAGCAGCTTGGAAGGGGGCACAGATACGCAGTATTTT. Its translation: CASSLEGGTDTQYF.